This T cell receptor beta chain emerged from a study of blood T cell repertoires in COVID-19 (dated by TCRdb to the early 2020s). Describing the broader study: Samples covering the acute and convalescent phases of COVID-19 were provided by collaborators in the United States, Italy and Spain. The dataset comprised deeply sampled blood TCRbeta repertoires from subjects exposed to, actively infected with, or recovered from COVID-19. Samples came from the ongoing ImmuneRACE study (first 160 participants) plus 1,254 subjects from 6 global collaborators. The sample metadata nearly always contained a de-identified subject ID, COVID-19 status, age in years and sex. The material from the prospective study consisted of cDNA or gDNA derived from T cells, B-cell-depleted T cells, or PBMCs. HLA class I and class II types, where available, came from metadata supplied by the sample provider rather than from assay-based typing. The repertoires were made available in a free public database intended to serve as a resource for research on the immune response to SARS-CoV-2. Broader findings and caveats from the paper: How much clinical and demographic metadata was included differed by source and by participant, and the metadata was provided uncurated.

Each collaborating institution followed its own protocols to collect whole blood in K2EDTA tubes. For TCRbeta analysis, collaborators shipped samples in one of three forms: frozen whole blood, isolated PBMCs, or DNA extracted from either of those sample types. About this clone: Its antigen has not been determined. No base quality information exists; no much larger clone differs at one position.

V and J are truncated by 5 bases and 5 bases respectively, leaving an intervening sequence of 13 bases. There are 15 amino acids in the CDR3, from cysteine to phenylalanine inclusive. The entry retains the CDR3 DNA only, 45 bases that are in frame from base 1. The germline V gene (reference sequence) gives CDR1 as MNHEY and CDR2 as SMNVEV. The immunoSEQ Assay, a bias-controlled multiplex PCR, was used to amplify TCRbeta CDR3 regions from genomic DNA. Per the authors' processing: The number of nucleated cells in each sample was estimated from the amplification of reference gene primers within the assay. To quantify the absolute abundance of each unique TCRbeta CDR3 rearrangement, sequence reads were collapsed and filtered. For each sample, productive Simpson clonality was calculated as the square root of Simpson's diversity index over productive rearrangements. TCRdb limited this immuneACCESS table to in-frame rearrangements with V and J called. A share of clones is missing; checked studies link under half to unresolved V genes, and the rest is unexplained. V and J calls and clone size follow that table, whereas D and trimming were derived from the DNA. Across this sample there are 180,000 or so clones, with 70% to 90% seen only once. The top ten constitute 10% to 11% of the sample.

Material: peripheral blood. The sequence was collected from a human donor with active or convalescent COVID-19. The donor label of this sample is uncertain. The V gene is TRBV27 and the J gene is TRBJ1-6; the D gene remains uncertain. The CDR3 reads CASSTREANNSPLHF. Read as DNA, the sequence is TGTGCCAGCAGTACCCGGGAGGCGAATAATTCACCCCTCCACTTT.